This entry is about one T cell receptor beta chain. Its target is not known. These data belong to a study of T cell responses to AZD1222 COVID-19 vaccine. General observations from the study: Seropositivity was recorded at baseline in only 6 or 7 AZD1222 recipients. Distributed over spike, vaccine-associated CD4 TCRs predominated at 160-218 and 743-854. Researchers took repertoire samples only after the peak T cell response had come.

Repertoires were generated with immunoSEQ multiplex PCR, while TCRdb's copy carries only in-frame clones and drops some. Of 120,000 or so clones in the sample, about 92% are singletons; the top ten hold more than 13%. The germline gives CDR1 SEHNR, CDR2 FQNEAQ (reference sequence). CDR3 length: 16 amino acids. V shed 6 bases and J shed 3 bases, with 17 bases lying between them. The receptor comes from an adult in good health. The sample consisted of peripheral blood, taken on day 0 of AZD1222 vaccination. This chain joins TRBV7-9 and TRBJ1-4; tentatively, D is TRBD1 (6 bases). CDR3 bases: TGTGCCAGCAGTTACTCCGGGACATCCCCTAATGAAAAACTGTTTTTT. This sequence encodes CASSYSGTSPNEKLFF.